The 10 T cell receptor beta chains below all came from one sample that was sequenced in a study of CD8+ T cells in alopecia areata. Treatment indicated: oral pan-JAK inhibitor, 5-10 mg twice daily. After isolation, RNA underwent reverse transcription to generate cDNA as the sequencing template. Assay: immunoSEQ multiplex PCR; the TCRdb copy retains only in-frame clones and omits some. The sample shows about 140,000 clones, less than 70% of them seen only once. The sample here was CD8+ T cells sorted from blood, taken at week 4, from a patient treated with tofacitinib. These receptors were taken from a human donor with alopecia areata.

The chain has TRBV14 and TRBJ2-1; 9 bases line up with TRBD2. Germline V gene data show CDR1 as SGHDN and CDR2 as FVKESK. This CDR3 spans 14 amino acids. J was trimmed by 4 bases and V by 4 bases; bases with no gene match: 2. In DNA, the CDR3 is TGTGCCAGCAGCCTAGCGGGGGCTTACAATGAGCAGTTCTTC. This gives the protein CASSLAGAYNEQFF.

This chain links TRBV6-5 with TRBJ2-2; D remains ambiguous. The V gene's germline CDR1 is MNHEY and CDR2 SVGAGI. V shed 6 bases and J shed 6 bases, with 8 bases lying between them. CDR3 length: 12 amino acids. CDR3 region: CASSEGAGELFF. CDR3 DNA: TGTGCCAGCAGCGAAGGTGCCGGGGAGCTGTTTTTT.

The chain recombines TRBV6-5 with TRBJ2-7; D not resolved. Trimming pared 2 bases from V and 0 bases from J, leaving 8 bases between. CDR1 and CDR2 (germline): MNHEY, SVGAGI. The CDR3 consists of 14 residues. Here the CDR3 reads CASSYSTRSYEQYF. The CDR3 DNA is TGTGCCAGCAGTTACAGTACCCGCTCCTACGAGCAGTACTTC.

The chain combines TRBV29-1 with TRBJ2-7; TRBD2 matches at 7 bases. Germline CDR1 and CDR2: SQVTM and ANQGSEA. V lost 1 base and J lost 6; bases outside the gene matches: 3. This CDR3 comprises 12 residues. CDR3 DNA: TGCAGCGTTGAAGCCGGGACTATCGAGCAGTACTTC. Amino acids: CSVEAGTIEQYF.

This clone was observed a few times. The V call is TRBV21-1, the J call TRBJ2-7; TRBD1 is the table's D call, not checked against the DNA. TRBV21-1 is labeled a pseudogene. The length of the CDR3 is 17 residues. DNA of the CDR3: TGTGCCAGCAGCAAATACGGCGTACAGGAAAGCTCCTACGAGCAGTACTTC. Its translation is CASSKYGVQESSYEQYF.

V usage is TRBV2 and J usage is TRBJ2-7; D tentatively reads TRBD1 or TRBD2 (5 bases each). Germline lookup yields CDR1 SNHLY and CDR2 FYNNEI. The CDR3 length is 13 residues. The germline V and J ends were trimmed by 5 bases and 0 bases, with 8 bases remaining between them. CDR3 nucleotide sequence: TGTGCCAGCAGTCCAGGGAGCTCCTACGAGCAGTACTTC. Translated: CASSPGSSYEQYF.

This clone was recorded a few times. This sample includes further DNA sequences coding for the same CDR3. The gene calls are TRBV19 and TRBJ2-1; D not certain. The germline CDR1 and CDR2 sequences are LNHDA and SQIVND (reference sequence). The V gene lost 3 bases and the J gene lost 0 bases, with 9 bases spanning the gap. The CDR3 is 15 residues long. CDR3 protein: CASSIVHSSYNEQFF. The CDR3 DNA reads TGTGCCAGTAGTATTGTGCACAGCTCCTACAATGAGCAGTTCTTC.

The chain employs TRBV27 and TRBJ1-5; D remains ambiguous. The length of the CDR3 is 14 residues. Germline CDR1 is MNHEY and CDR2 is SMNVEV (reference sequence). V lost 3 bases and J lost 0, with 6 bases in between. In nucleotides, the CDR3 is TGTGCCAGCAGTTTCCAGGATAGCAATCAGCCCCAGCATTTT. Encoded protein: CASSFQDSNQPQHF.

CDR3 bases: TGTGCCAGCAGCTCGCAGGAGGGAAAACTGTTTTTT. This encodes CASSSQEGKLFF. The rearrangement uses TRBV11-2 and TRBJ1-4; the D is unclear. V lost 4 bases and J 10 bases, leaving 10 bases between the germline ends. This CDR3 has 12 residues. CDR1 and CDR2 (germline): SGHAT, FQNNGV. Supplemented by reference TRBV11-2 and TRBJ1-4, the full variable domain reads EAGVAQSPRYKIIEKRQSVAFWCNPISGHATLYWYQQILGQGPKLLIQFQNNGVVDDSQLPKDRFSAERLKGVDSTLKIQPAKLEDSAVYLCASSSQEGKLFFGSGTQLSVL.

The chain links TRBV4-2 to TRBJ2-7, with D perhaps assigned TRBD1 or TRBD2 (6 bases each). Looked up from germline, CDR1 is LGHNA and CDR2 is YNFKEQ. This CDR3 region has 13 residues. V lost 3 bases and J 7 bases, leaving 13 bases between the germline ends. The CDR3 sequence: CASSQVRGGEQYF. The CDR3 coding sequence is TGTGCCAGCAGCCAGGTCAGAGGGGGGGAGCAGTACTTC.